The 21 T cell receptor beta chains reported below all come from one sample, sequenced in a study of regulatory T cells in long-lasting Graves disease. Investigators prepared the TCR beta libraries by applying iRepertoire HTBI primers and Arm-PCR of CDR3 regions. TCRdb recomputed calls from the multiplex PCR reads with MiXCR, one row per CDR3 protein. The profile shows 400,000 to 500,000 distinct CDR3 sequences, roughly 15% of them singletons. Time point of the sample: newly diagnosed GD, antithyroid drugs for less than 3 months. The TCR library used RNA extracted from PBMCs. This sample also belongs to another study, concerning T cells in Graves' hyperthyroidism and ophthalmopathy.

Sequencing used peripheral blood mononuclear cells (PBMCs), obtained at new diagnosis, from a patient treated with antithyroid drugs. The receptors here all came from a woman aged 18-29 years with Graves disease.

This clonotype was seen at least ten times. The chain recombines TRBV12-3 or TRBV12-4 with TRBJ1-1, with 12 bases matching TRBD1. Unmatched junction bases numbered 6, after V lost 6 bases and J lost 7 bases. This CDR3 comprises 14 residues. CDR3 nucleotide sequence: TGTGCCAGCAGAGGGACAGGGGGCGGAGGTGAAGCTTTCTTT. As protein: CASRGTGGGGEAFF.

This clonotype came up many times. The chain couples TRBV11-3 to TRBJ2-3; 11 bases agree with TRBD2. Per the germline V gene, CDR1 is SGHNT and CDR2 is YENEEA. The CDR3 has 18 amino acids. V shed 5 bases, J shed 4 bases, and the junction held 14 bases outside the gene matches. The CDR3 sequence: CASSKSGLAEVFSDTQYF. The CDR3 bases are TGTGCCAGCAGCAAATCGGGACTAGCGGAAGTGTTCTCAGATACGCAGTATTTT.

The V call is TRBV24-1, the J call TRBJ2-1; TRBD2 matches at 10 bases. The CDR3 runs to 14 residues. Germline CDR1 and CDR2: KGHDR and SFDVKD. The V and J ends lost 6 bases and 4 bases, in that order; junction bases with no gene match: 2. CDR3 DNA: TGTGCCACCAGTACTAGCGGGATTTACAATGAGCAGTTCTTC. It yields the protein CATSTSGIYNEQFF.

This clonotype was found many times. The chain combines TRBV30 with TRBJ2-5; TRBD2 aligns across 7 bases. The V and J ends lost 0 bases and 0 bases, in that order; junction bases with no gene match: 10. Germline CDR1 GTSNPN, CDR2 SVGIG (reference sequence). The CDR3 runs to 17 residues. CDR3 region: CAWSVRSGRLNQETQYF. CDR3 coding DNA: TGTGCCTGGAGTGTACGATCCGGGAGGCTAAACCAAGAGACCCAGTACTTC.

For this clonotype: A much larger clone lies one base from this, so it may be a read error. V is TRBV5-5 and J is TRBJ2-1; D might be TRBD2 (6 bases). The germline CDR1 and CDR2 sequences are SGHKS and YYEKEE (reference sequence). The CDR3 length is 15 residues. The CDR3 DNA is TGTGCCAGCAGCTTGCGGTCCGCAGGGAGGAATGAGCCGTTCTTC. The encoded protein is CASSLRSAGRNEPFF.

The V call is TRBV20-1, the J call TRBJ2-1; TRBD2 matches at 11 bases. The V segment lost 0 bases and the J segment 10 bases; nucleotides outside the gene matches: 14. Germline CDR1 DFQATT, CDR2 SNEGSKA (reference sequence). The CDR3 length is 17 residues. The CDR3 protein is CSARDYSTTSGSSEQFF. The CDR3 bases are TGCAGTGCTAGAGATTATTCCACAACTAGCGGGAGTAGCGAGCAGTTCTTC.

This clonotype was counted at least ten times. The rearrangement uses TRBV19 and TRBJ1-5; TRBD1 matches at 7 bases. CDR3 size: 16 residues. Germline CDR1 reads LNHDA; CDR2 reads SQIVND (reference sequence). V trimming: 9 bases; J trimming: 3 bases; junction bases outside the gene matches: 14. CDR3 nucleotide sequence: TGTGCCAGCACTGACCGACAGGGAATAAACAATCAGCCCCAGCATTTT. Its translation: CASTDRQGINNQPQHF.

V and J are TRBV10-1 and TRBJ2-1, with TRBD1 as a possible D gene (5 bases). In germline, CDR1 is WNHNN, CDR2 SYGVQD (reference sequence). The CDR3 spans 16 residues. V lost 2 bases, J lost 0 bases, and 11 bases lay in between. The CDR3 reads CASSEGQGFSYNEQFF. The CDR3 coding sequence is TGCGCCAGCAGTGAGGGGCAGGGATTCTCCTACAATGAGCAGTTCTTC.

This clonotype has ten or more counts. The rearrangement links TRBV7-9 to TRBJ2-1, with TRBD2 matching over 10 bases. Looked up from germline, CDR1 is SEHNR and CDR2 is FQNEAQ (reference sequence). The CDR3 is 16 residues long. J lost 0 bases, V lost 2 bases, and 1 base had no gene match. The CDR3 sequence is CASSLLAGASYNEQFF. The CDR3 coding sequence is TGTGCCAGCAGCTTACTAGCGGGAGCCTCCTACAATGAGCAGTTCTTC. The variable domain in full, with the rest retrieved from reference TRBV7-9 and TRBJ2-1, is DTGVSQNPRHKITKRGQNVTFRCDPISEHNRLYWYRQTLGQGPEFLTYFQNEAQLEKSRLLSDRFSAERPKGSFSTLEIQRTEQGDSAMYLCASSLLAGASYNEQFFGPGTRLTVL.

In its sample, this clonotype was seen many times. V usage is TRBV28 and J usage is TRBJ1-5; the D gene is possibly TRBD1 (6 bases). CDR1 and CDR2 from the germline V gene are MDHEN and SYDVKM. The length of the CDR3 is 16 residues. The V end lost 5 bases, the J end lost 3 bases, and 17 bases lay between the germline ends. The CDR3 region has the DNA TGTGCCAGCAGTGCCCGAGGCAGGGGACACAATCAGCCCCAGCATTTT. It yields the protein CASSARGRGHNQPQHF.

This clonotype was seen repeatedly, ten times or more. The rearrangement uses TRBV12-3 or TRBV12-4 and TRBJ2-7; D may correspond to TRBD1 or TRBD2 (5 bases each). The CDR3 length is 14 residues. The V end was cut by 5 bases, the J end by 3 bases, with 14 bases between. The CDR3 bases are TGTGCCAGCAGTGCCGGGACGGCCAGCTACGAGCAGTACTTC. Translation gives CASSAGTASYEQYF.

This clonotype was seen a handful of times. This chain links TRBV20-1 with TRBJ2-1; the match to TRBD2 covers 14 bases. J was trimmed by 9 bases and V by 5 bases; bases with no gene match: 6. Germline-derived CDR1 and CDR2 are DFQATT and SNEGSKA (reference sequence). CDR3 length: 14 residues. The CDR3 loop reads CSASGLAGVIEQFF. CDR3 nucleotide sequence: TGCAGTGCTTCGGGACTAGCGGGAGTAATTGAGCAGTTCTTC.

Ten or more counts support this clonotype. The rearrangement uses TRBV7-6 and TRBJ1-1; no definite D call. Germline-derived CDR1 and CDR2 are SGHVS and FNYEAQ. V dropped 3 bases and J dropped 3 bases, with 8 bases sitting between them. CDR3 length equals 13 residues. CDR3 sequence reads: CASSFNVYTEAFF. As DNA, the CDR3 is TGTGCCAGCAGCTTTAACGTTTACACTGAAGCTTTCTTT.

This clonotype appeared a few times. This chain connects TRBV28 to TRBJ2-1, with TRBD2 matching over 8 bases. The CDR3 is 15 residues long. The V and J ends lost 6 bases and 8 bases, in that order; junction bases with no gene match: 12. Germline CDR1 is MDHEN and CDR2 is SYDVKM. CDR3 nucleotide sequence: TGTGCCAGCAGCCCTCTCGACGGGAGGGCCGATGAGCAGTTCTTC. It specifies CASSPLDGRADEQFF.

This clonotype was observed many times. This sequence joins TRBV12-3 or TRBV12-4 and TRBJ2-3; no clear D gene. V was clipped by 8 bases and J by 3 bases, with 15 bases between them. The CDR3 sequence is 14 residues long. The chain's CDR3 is CASGPDAETDTQYF. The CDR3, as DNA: TGTGCCAGCGGTCCGGACGCGGAGACAGATACGCAGTATTTT.

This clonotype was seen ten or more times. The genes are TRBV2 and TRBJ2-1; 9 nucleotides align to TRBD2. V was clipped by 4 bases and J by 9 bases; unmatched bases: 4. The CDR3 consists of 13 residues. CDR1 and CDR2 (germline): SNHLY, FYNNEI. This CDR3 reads CASSGGRAAEQFF. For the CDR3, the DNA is TGTGCCAGCAGTGGCGGGAGGGCGGCTGAGCAGTTCTTC.

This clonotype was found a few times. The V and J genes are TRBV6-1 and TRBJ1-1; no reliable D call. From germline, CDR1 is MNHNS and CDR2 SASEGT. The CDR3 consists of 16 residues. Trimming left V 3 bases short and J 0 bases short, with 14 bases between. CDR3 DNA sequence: TGTGCCAGCAGTGATTTTACTAATTTTTTGAACACTGAAGCTTTCTTT. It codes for CASSDFTNFLNTEAFF.

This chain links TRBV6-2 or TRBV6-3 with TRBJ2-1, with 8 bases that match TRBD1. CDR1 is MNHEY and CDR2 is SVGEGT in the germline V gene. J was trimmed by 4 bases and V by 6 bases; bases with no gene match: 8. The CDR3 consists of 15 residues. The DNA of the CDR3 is TGTGCCAGCAGCCAGGGACAGGCTCAATACAATGAGCAGTTCTTC. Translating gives CASSQGQAQYNEQFF.

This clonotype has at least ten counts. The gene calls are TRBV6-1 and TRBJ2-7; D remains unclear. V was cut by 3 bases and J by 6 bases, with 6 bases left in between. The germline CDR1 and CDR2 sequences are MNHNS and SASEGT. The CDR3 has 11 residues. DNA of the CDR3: TGTGCCAGCAGTGAGGGCGGCGAGCAGTACTTC. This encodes CASSEGGEQYF.

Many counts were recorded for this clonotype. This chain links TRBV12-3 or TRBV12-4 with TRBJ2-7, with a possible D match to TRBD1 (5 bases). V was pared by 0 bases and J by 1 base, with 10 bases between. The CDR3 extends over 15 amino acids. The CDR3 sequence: CASSLALGPSYEQYF. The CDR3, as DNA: TGTGCCAGCAGTTTAGCGCTGGGGCCATCCTACGAGCAGTACTTC.

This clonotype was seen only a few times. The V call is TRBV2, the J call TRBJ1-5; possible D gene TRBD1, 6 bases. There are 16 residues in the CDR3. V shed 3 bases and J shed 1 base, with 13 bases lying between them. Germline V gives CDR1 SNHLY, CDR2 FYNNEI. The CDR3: CASSDNTGLSNQPQHF. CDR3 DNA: TGTGCCAGCAGTGATAACACAGGGTTAAGCAATCAGCCCCAGCATTTT.